A selection of T cell receptor beta chains follows, all from one sample in a study of T cells after yellow fever vaccination. Via MiXCR, TCRdb re-called the 5' RACE reads, giving one row per CDR3 protein. This sample has about 400,000 distinct CDR3 sequences, with 6.2% found just once. Sequenced material: PBMCs, taken 5 days after the yellow fever booster vaccination. These receptors were collected from a man aged 30 to 39 who received the YFV17D yellow fever vaccine. CDR3s include the opening cysteine and the closing phenylalanine or tryptophan. The order of the fields is V gene, clone size, J gene, D gene, CDR3 DNA, CDR3 protein. D genes are given only for firm matches. Expanded clones get a size class; other rows say once, few or many, or leave the size out.

v_gene: TRBV6-1; abundance: .; j_gene: TRBJ1-5; d_gene: .; CDR3nt: TGTGCCAGCAGTGCTGGGGGCAATCAGCCCCAGCATTTT; CDR3aa: CASSAGGNQPQHF
v_gene: TRBV20-1; abundance: many; j_gene: TRBJ1-2; d_gene: .; CDR3nt: TGCAGTGCTAGAGATCAACGGTGGTCTAACTATGGCTACACCTTC; CDR3aa: CSARDQRWSNYGYTF
v_gene: TRBV5-5; abundance: few; j_gene: TRBJ1-1; d_gene: .; CDR3nt: TGTGCCAGCAGCCCGCTGGCGCTGAACACTGAAGCTTTCTTT; CDR3aa: CASSPLALNTEAFF
v_gene: TRBV5-5; abundance: many; j_gene: TRBJ2-1; d_gene: .; CDR3nt: TGTGCCAGCAGCCCGTTTTGGGAGGGGGGATACAATGAGCAGTTCTTC; CDR3aa: CASSPFWEGGYNEQFF
v_gene: TRBV11-2; abundance: many; j_gene: TRBJ2-2; d_gene: .; CDR3nt: TGTGCCAGCAGCTTAACTCTCTCTTTCAACACCGGGGAGCTGTTTTTT; CDR3aa: CASSLTLSFNTGELFF
v_gene: TRBV10-3; abundance: few; j_gene: TRBJ2-3; d_gene: .; CDR3nt: TGTGCCATCAGTGAGTCACGCGGGGAGATCAGAGATACGCAGTATTTT; CDR3aa: CAISESRGEIRDTQYF
v_gene: TRBV23-1; abundance: few; j_gene: TRBJ2-1; d_gene: .; CDR3nt: TGCGCCAGCAAAGTGGGATACAATGAGCAGTTCTTC; CDR3aa: CASKVGYNEQFF
v_gene: TRBV6-1; abundance: few; j_gene: TRBJ1-4; d_gene: .; CDR3nt: TGTGCCAGCAGAAGGATACCGGAGACTAATGAAAAACTGTTTTTT; CDR3aa: CASRRIPETNEKLFF
v_gene: TRBV23-1; abundance: .; j_gene: TRBJ2-3; d_gene: TRBD1; CDR3nt: TGCGCCAGCAGTCAAAATCATGGACAGGGGACAGATACGCAGTATTTT; CDR3aa: CASSQNHGQGTDTQYF
v_gene: TRBV20-1; abundance: many; j_gene: TRBJ2-7; d_gene: .; CDR3nt: TGCAGTGCTAGTAAAGACGGAGGGGAGCAGTACTTC; CDR3aa: CSASKDGGEQYF
v_gene: TRBV5-6; abundance: .; j_gene: TRBJ2-7; d_gene: .; CDR3nt: TGTGCCAGCAGCCACGGGGCCAGCTCCTACGAGCAGTACTTC; CDR3aa: CASSHGASSYEQYF
v_gene: TRBV6-1; abundance: many; j_gene: TRBJ2-1; d_gene: .; CDR3nt: TGTGCCAGCAGTGCAAGCGGGGACACCTACAATGAGCAGTTCTTC; CDR3aa: CASSASGDTYNEQFF
v_gene: TRBV7-8; abundance: many; j_gene: TRBJ2-2; d_gene: .; CDR3nt: TGTGCCAGCAGCGACCCTCAGGGGAACACCGGGGAGCTGTTTTTT; CDR3aa: CASSDPQGNTGELFF
v_gene: TRBV29-1; abundance: .; j_gene: TRBJ2-2; d_gene: .; CDR3nt: TGCAGTGTCGTAGAGGGCGTAAACACCGGGGAGCTGTTTTTT; CDR3aa: CSVVEGVNTGELFF
v_gene: TRBV15; abundance: few; j_gene: TRBJ2-2; d_gene: .; CDR3nt: TGTGCCACCAGCAGAGGGGAGAACACCGGGGAGCTGTTTTTT; CDR3aa: CATSRGENTGELFF
v_gene: TRBV20-1; abundance: many; j_gene: TRBJ1-2; d_gene: TRBD1; CDR3nt: TGCAGTGCAAGTGGACAGGCCGATGGCTACACCTTC; CDR3aa: CSASGQADGYTF
v_gene: TRBV20-1; abundance: few; j_gene: TRBJ2-3; d_gene: TRBD1; CDR3nt: TGCAGTGCGGAGACAGGGACGGATACGCAGTATTTT; CDR3aa: CSAETGTDTQYF
v_gene: TRBV27; abundance: many; j_gene: TRBJ2-1; d_gene: .; CDR3nt: TGTGCCAGCAGTTTGTCTGGGGGCCCCCTGGACAATGAGCAGTTCTTC; CDR3aa: CASSLSGGPLDNEQFF
v_gene: TRBV5-5; abundance: few; j_gene: TRBJ2-7; d_gene: .; CDR3nt: TGTGCCAGCAGCTTGGACGGGACGTATACCGACGAGCAGTACTTC; CDR3aa: CASSLDGTYTDEQYF
v_gene: TRBV20-1; abundance: few; j_gene: TRBJ2-5; d_gene: TRBD1; CDR3nt: TGCAGTGCTAGAACGACAGGGTTGGAGACCCAGTACTTC; CDR3aa: CSARTTGLETQYF
v_gene: TRBV29-1; abundance: many; j_gene: TRBJ1-5; d_gene: TRBD1; CDR3nt: TGCAGCACGGGACAGGCGAATCAGCCCCAGCATTTT; CDR3aa: CSTGQANQPQHF
v_gene: TRBV19; abundance: many; j_gene: TRBJ2-3; d_gene: .; CDR3nt: TGTGCCAGTAGTATAGTGGGGGATACGCAGTATTTT; CDR3aa: CASSIVGDTQYF
v_gene: TRBV20-1; abundance: many; j_gene: TRBJ2-3; d_gene: .; CDR3nt: TGCAGTGCTAGAGATCTTGGGGCTAACACAGATACGCAGTATTTT; CDR3aa: CSARDLGANTDTQYF
v_gene: TRBV5-1; abundance: .; j_gene: TRBJ2-3; d_gene: .; CDR3nt: TGCGCCAGTTGTGTGGTCGGGATAGACACAGATACGCAGTATTTT; CDR3aa: CASCVVGIDTDTQYF
v_gene: TRBV7-8; abundance: .; j_gene: TRBJ2-3; d_gene: .; CDR3nt: TGTGCCAGCAGCATGGGGGCAACAGGCATTACAGATACGCAGTATTTT; CDR3aa: CASSMGATGITDTQYF
v_gene: TRBV5-4; abundance: .; j_gene: TRBJ2-2; d_gene: .; CDR3nt: TGTGCCAGCAGCTTGGAACTAGAGGTTACCGGGGAGCTGTTTTTT; CDR3aa: CASSLELEVTGELFF
v_gene: TRBV20-1; abundance: .; j_gene: TRBJ2-4; d_gene: .; CDR3nt: TGCAGTGCTAGATTTGGAGACGCCCAACTGGGCATTCAGTACTTC; CDR3aa: CSARFGDAQLGIQYF
v_gene: TRBV7-2; abundance: many; j_gene: TRBJ2-7; d_gene: TRBD2; CDR3nt: TGTGCCAGCAGCGCAGACAGCGGGAGAAACGAGCAGTACTTC; CDR3aa: CASSADSGRNEQYF
v_gene: TRBV9; abundance: .; j_gene: TRBJ2-7; d_gene: TRBD2; CDR3nt: TGTGCCAGCTACCGGGAGGGTTGCTCCTACGAGCAGTACTTC; CDR3aa: CASYREGCSYEQYF
v_gene: TRBV3-1; abundance: many; j_gene: TRBJ2-1; d_gene: .; CDR3nt: TGTGCCAGCAGCCAAGAAAAACTAATCGTGGATGAGCAGTTCTTC; CDR3aa: CASSQEKLIVDEQFF
v_gene: TRBV23-1; abundance: many; j_gene: TRBJ2-1; d_gene: .; CDR3nt: TGCGCCAGACTCCCGTCCGGGGCTACCTACAATGAGCAGTTCTTC; CDR3aa: CARLPSGATYNEQFF
v_gene: TRBV7-2; abundance: many; j_gene: TRBJ2-5; d_gene: .; CDR3nt: TGTGCCAGCAGCTTATCCCCAGGGTCAGGGGAGACCCAGTACTTC; CDR3aa: CASSLSPGSGETQYF
v_gene: TRBV5-1; abundance: .; j_gene: TRBJ2-5; d_gene: .; CDR3nt: TGCGCCAGCAGCTTGGGTCCTCGTCCCGGGAGCCCTCAAGAGACCCAGTACTTC; CDR3aa: CASSLGPRPGSPQETQYF
v_gene: TRBV19; abundance: .; j_gene: TRBJ2-1; d_gene: .; CDR3nt: TGTGCCAGTAGTAGTGGGTATTCCTACAATGAGCAGTTCTTC; CDR3aa: CASSSGYSYNEQFF
v_gene: TRBV12-3/TRBV12-4; abundance: .; j_gene: TRBJ1-5; d_gene: .; CDR3nt: TGTGCCAGCAGTTTTACCAGGGGAAATCAGCCCCAGCATTTT; CDR3aa: CASSFTRGNQPQHF
v_gene: TRBV12-3/TRBV12-4; abundance: many; j_gene: TRBJ2-1; d_gene: .; CDR3nt: TGTGCCAGCAGTTTATATGGGGGGGAGCAGTTCTTC; CDR3aa: CASSLYGGEQFF
v_gene: TRBV6-5; abundance: few; j_gene: TRBJ2-7; d_gene: TRBD2; CDR3nt: TGTGCCAGCAGTTACCTAGCGGGGGCCTACGAGCAGTACTTC; CDR3aa: CASSYLAGAYEQYF
v_gene: TRBV5-6; abundance: .; j_gene: TRBJ1-1; d_gene: .; CDR3nt: TGTGCCAGCAGCTTGGGGGCTGAAGCTTTCTTT; CDR3aa: CASSLGAEAFF
v_gene: TRBV20-1; abundance: many; j_gene: TRBJ2-1; d_gene: .; CDR3nt: TGCAGTGCTAGACCAACAGTTACCTCCTACAATGAGCAGTTCTTC; CDR3aa: CSARPTVTSYNEQFF
v_gene: TRBV10-1; abundance: many; j_gene: TRBJ2-3; d_gene: .; CDR3nt: TGCGCCAGCAGTGCCGACAGCACAGATACGCAGTATTTT; CDR3aa: CASSADSTDTQYF
v_gene: TRBV18; abundance: few; j_gene: TRBJ2-1; d_gene: TRBD1; CDR3nt: TGTGCCAGCTCACCACCTCAGGGGGCGACCCGCTACAATGAGCAGTTCTTC; CDR3aa: CASSPPQGATRYNEQFF